The next 17 T cell receptor beta chains were all read from a single sample in a study of blood T cells in healthy people across ages. The second PCR ran roughly 6 to 12 cycles with a sample-barcoded 5' primer and J-beta primers. Each CDR3 protein gets one entry after TCRdb re-called the 5' RACE reads with MiXCR. The sample has roughly 680,000 distinct CDR3 sequences; roughly half are singletons. The sample was blood. All receptors derive from a woman of 80 years or more in good health.

The CDR3 DNA reads as TGTGCCAGCAGGCTCCGTATGCTAGCGGGGCTTACAGATACGCAGTATTTT. Protein: CASRLRMLAGLTDTQYF. The chain has TRBV28 and TRBJ2-3, with TRBD2 matching 9 bases. The V segment lost 6 bases and the J segment 3 bases; nucleotides outside the gene matches: 13. The germline CDR1 and CDR2 sequences are MDHEN and SYDVKM. This CDR3 has 17 amino acids. Full variable domain (rest looked up from reference TRBV28 and TRBJ2-3): DVKVTQSSRYLVKRTGEKVFLECVQDMDHENMFWYRQDPGLGLRLIYFSYDVKMKEKGDIPEGYSVSREKKERFSLILESASTNQTSMYLCASRLRMLAGLTDTQYFGPGTRLTVL.

The gene calls are TRBV4-3 and TRBJ1-2; possible D gene TRBD1, 5 bases. This CDR3 has 16 amino acids. Germline CDR1 LGHNA, CDR2 YSLEER. Trimming shortened V by 4 bases and J by 4 bases, and 19 bases separated the two germline ends. This CDR3 is CASSPASRGIGYGYTF. The DNA for the CDR3 is TGCGCCAGCAGCCCTGCGTCAAGGGGTATCGGCTATGGCTACACCTTC.

This sequence joins TRBV20-1 and TRBJ2-4; D not resolved. V dropped 2 bases and J dropped 2 bases, with 7 bases sitting between them. CDR3 length equals 13 residues. CDR1 is DFQATT and CDR2 is SNEGSKA in the germline V gene (reference sequence). Written as DNA, the CDR3 is TGCAGTGCTAGACGTCTGTCCAAAAACATTCAGTACTTC. Residues: CSARRLSKNIQYF.

This clonotype was found a few times. The chain uses TRBV9 and TRBJ2-1; D gene ambiguous. The CDR3 spans 15 residues. Germline assignment: CDR1 SGDLS and CDR2 YYNGEE. Trimming removed 0 bases from V and 8 bases from J, with 15 bases in between. The CDR3 nucleotides are TGTGCCAGCAGCGTAGTCCCAACTTCCAACGATGAGCAGTTCTTC. Translated: CASSVVPTSNDEQFF.

The chain recombines TRBV2 with TRBJ1-1; D not certain. The V gene's germline CDR1 is SNHLY and CDR2 FYNNEI. Between the trimmed V and J ends, which lost 6 bases and 1 base, there was a span of 6 bases. The length of the CDR3 is 12 residues. The CDR3 nucleotides are TGTGCCAGCAGGCCGGAGAACACTGAAGCTTTCTTT. Protein sequence: CASRPENTEAFF.

Concerning this clonotype itself: This may arise from a read error, as a much more abundant clone is one base away. The J gene is TRBJ2-1, the V gene TRBV12-3 or TRBV12-4; D possibly matches TRBD1 or TRBD2 (6 bases each). This CDR3 region has 14 residues. This chain's CDR3 is CTSSYPGAVYEQFF. As DNA, the CDR3 is TGTACCAGCAGTTACCCGGGGGCAGTTTACGAGCAGTTCTTC.

V usage is TRBV15 and J usage is TRBJ1-5, with 7 positions matching TRBD1. V dropped 1 base and J dropped 4; count of bases not matched to a gene: 1. This CDR3 contains 14 residues. Germline-derived CDR1 and CDR2 are LNHNV and YYDKDF (reference sequence). DNA for the CDR3: TGTGCCACCAGCAGAGCAGGGGGGAATCAGCCCCAGCATTTT. This gives the protein CATSRAGGNQPQHF. Based on the CDR3 plus reference TRBV15 and TRBJ1-5, the full variable domain is DAMVIQNPRYQVTQFGKPVTLSCSQTLNHNVMYWYQQKSSQAPKLLFHYYDKDFNNEADTPDNFQSRRPNTSFCFLDIRSPGLGDTAMYLCATSRAGGNQPQHFGDGTRLSIL.

This clonotype was observed at least ten times. The chain joins TRBV29-1 to TRBJ2-5; D gene unclear. Trimming stripped 3 bases from V and 3 bases from J, with 2 bases between. This CDR3 spans 10 amino acids. CDR1 SQVTM and CDR2 ANQGSEA come from the germline V gene. CDR3 DNA: TGCAGCGTTGAGAAAGAGACCCAGTACTTC. Protein sequence: CSVEKETQYF. Together with reference TRBV29-1 and TRBJ2-5, the CDR3 gives the full variable domain: SAVISQKPSRDICQRGTSLTIQCQVDSQVTMMFWYRQQPGQSLTLIATANQGSEATYESGFVIDKFPISRPNLTFSTLTVSNMSPEDSSIYLCSVEKETQYFGPGTRLLVL.

The rearrangement uses TRBV5-1 and TRBJ2-6, with D perhaps TRBD1 (6 bases). CDR1 is SGHRS and CDR2 is YFSETQ in the germline V gene. V lost 6 bases and J 4 bases, leaving 11 bases between the germline ends. This CDR3 is 14 amino acids long. CDR3 protein: CASMMGAGANVLTF. As DNA, the CDR3 is TGCGCCAGCATGATGGGGGCAGGGGCCAACGTCCTGACTTTC.

The rearrangement uses TRBV4-3 and TRBJ1-5; D is ambiguous. The CDR3 spans 16 residues. Germline CDR1 LGHNA, CDR2 YSLEER. Trimming cost V 0 bases and J 2 bases, with 11 bases left between them. CDR3 in amino acids: CASSQDPWAGNQPQHF. The CDR3 DNA reads as TGCGCCAGCAGCCAAGATCCTTGGGCAGGCAATCAGCCCCAGCATTTT.

In the case of this clonotype: This clone may be a read error of a much larger clone one base away. The rearrangement uses TRBV2 and TRBJ2-3; 14 positions agree with TRBD2. The CDR3 covers 15 residues. Germline V gives CDR1 SNHLY, CDR2 FYNNEI. V gave up 5 bases and J gave up 13 bases; unmatched junction bases: 11. The CDR3 bases are TGTGCCAGCAGTTACCAACCGACTAGCGGGAGGGCCGAGTATTTT. Amino acid sequence: CASSYQPTSGRAEYF. Looking up the rest from reference TRBV2 and TRBJ2-3 gives the full variable domain: EPEVTQTPSHQVTQMGQEVILRCVPISNHLYFYWYRQILGQKVEFLVSFYNNEISEKSEIFDDQFSVERPDGSNFTLKIRSTKLEDSAMYFCASSYQPTSGRAEYFGPGTRLTVL.

This clonotype was recorded many times. This chain connects TRBV7-9 to TRBJ1-1; D possibly corresponds to TRBD1 (5 bases). The CDR3 runs 16 residues. Germline-derived CDR1 and CDR2 are SEHNR and FQNEAQ (reference sequence). V lost 4 bases and J 0 bases, leaving 15 bases between the germline ends. The CDR3 DNA follows: TGTGCCAGCAGCTCTGGACAAACCCAACTGAACACTGAAGCTTTCTTT. Protein sequence: CASSSGQTQLNTEAFF.

This clonotype has ten or more counts. This chain links TRBV5-5 with TRBJ2-3; possibly TRBD1 or TRBD2 for D (6 bases each). The V and J ends lost 7 bases and 6 bases respectively, with 18 bases between them. The CDR3 contains 14 residues. Germline values: CDR1 SGHKS, CDR2 YYEKEE (reference sequence). CDR3 bases: TGTGCCAGCTTCGGGCAGGGGACTTGGGATACGCAGTATTTT. It is translated as CASFGQGTWDTQYF. Based on the CDR3 plus reference TRBV5-5 and TRBJ2-3, the full variable domain is DAGVTQSPTHLIKTRGQQVTLRCSPISGHKSVSWYQQVLGQGPQFIFQYYEKEERGRGNFPDRFSARQFPNYSSELNVNALLLGDSALYLCASFGQGTWDTQYFGPGTRLTVL.

The rearrangement links TRBV27 to TRBJ1-2; perhaps TRBD1 as D (6 bases). V lost 4 bases to trimming and J lost 7 bases, with 13 bases between them. Germline-derived CDR1 and CDR2 are MNHEY and SMNVEV (reference sequence). The CDR3 sequence is 13 residues long. CDR3 sequence reads: CASSSQGAGGYTF. Here the CDR3 DNA reads TGTGCCAGCAGTTCACAGGGCGCGGGTGGCTACACCTTC.

This clonotype was counted ten times or more. The chain uses TRBV3-1 and TRBJ2-5, with 8 bases matching TRBD1. After removal of 2 bases from V and 2 bases from J, the junction contained 4 bases not matched to a gene. This CDR3 is 15 amino acids long. The germline V gene encodes CDR1 LGHDT and CDR2 YNNKEL (reference sequence). The CDR3 spells CASSQQGQVQETQYF. CDR3 bases: TGTGCCAGCAGCCAACAGGGACAGGTTCAAGAGACCCAGTACTTC.

This clonotype was observed a handful of times. The chain has TRBV30 and TRBJ2-2; D is unresolved. This CDR3 contains 12 residues. V shed 0 bases and J shed 6 bases, with 5 bases lying between them. The germline gives CDR1 GTSNPN, CDR2 SVGIG (reference sequence). The CDR3 loop reads CAWSVQSGELFF. For the CDR3, the DNA is TGTGCCTGGAGTGTCCAGTCCGGGGAGCTGTTTTTT.

This clonotype was seen just once. The genes are TRBV20-1 and TRBJ1-6; 9 bases are a match to TRBD1. The CDR3 length is 14 residues. Germline CDR1 reads DFQATT; CDR2 reads SNEGSKA (reference sequence). V gave up 4 bases and J gave up 8 bases; unmatched junction bases: 6. CDR3 nucleotide sequence: TGCAGTGCTAAGCTGGACAGGGGACATTCACCCCTCCACTTT. As protein: CSAKLDRGHSPLHF.